This TCR beta chain was identified during a study of T-cell memory formation after mild COVID-19. On the study more broadly: In these data, TCR clusters were largely donor specific. Notes on the study in general: Clones which contracted sat mainly in CM and EM if CD4+, and in EMRA if CD8+. Clones shrinking between day 15 and 85 showed a balanced CD4/CD8 split, and those that grew later tilted toward CD4+.

On this clonotype itself: Its antigen is undetermined.

From germline, CDR1 is DFQATT and CDR2 SNEGSKA (reference sequence). The CDR3 extends over 14 amino acids. Trimming removed 0 bases at V and 1 base at J, with 9 bases between. TCRdb re-called the 5' RACE reads through MiXCR, storing one row per CDR3 protein. The data contain about 160,000 distinct CDR3 sequences, around a third of them singletons. This clonotype was sampled from an adult woman who had mild COVID-19 (a few samples of this study predate the infection). Cell type and time point are not known. Sequencing input: PBMCs or a T cell subset sorted from them (not recorded which). The chain joins TRBV20-1 to TRBJ2-5; the D gene is possibly TRBD2 (6 bases). The CDR3 coding sequence is TGCAGTGCTAGAGATGGAGGGACCCAAGAGACCCAGTACTTC. It yields the protein CSARDGGTQETQYF.